A selection of T cell receptor beta chains follows, all from one sample in a study of monozygotic twins with inflammatory bowel disease. TCRdb reprocessed the 5' RACE reads; each CDR3 protein has one entry and no DNA is given. The specimen's table records about 330,000 distinct CDR3 sequences. The sample comprised blood. All receptors come from a human donor with ulcerative colitis or Crohn's disease, or a healthy co-twin of an affected twin (not recorded which). Each CDR3 is given with its conserved first and last residue.

J gene | V gene | CDR3 protein
TRBJ2-1 | TRBV19 | CASTSTGEIPYNEQFF
TRBJ2-5 | TRBV4-1 | CASSQNTGGRAETQYF
TRBJ1-1 | TRBV29-1 | CSGRGAGTEAFF
TRBJ1-3 | TRBV5-4 | CASSTTGNTIYF
TRBJ2-7 | TRBV27 | CASSFGHSYEQYF
TRBJ2-7 | TRBV4-3 | CASSQATGFGYEQYF
TRBJ2-3 | TRBV7-8 | CASSIPGTSGTDTQYF
TRBJ2-1 | TRBV12-3/TRBV12-4 | CASSKSGTSNEQFF
TRBJ2-1 | TRBV6-2/TRBV6-3 | CASSYRFNEQFF
TRBJ2-3 | TRBV5-1 | CASRIGGGQPTDTQYF
TRBJ2-1 | TRBV30 | CAWSNRIIDNEQFF
TRBJ2-1 | TRBV5-1 | CASSLASTGVYNEQFF
TRBJ2-5 | TRBV15 | CATSGTGLAGTKETQYF
TRBJ2-5 | TRBV24-1 | CATSDQGGDETQYF
TRBJ1-4 | TRBV10-3 | CAISPSLGEKLFF
TRBJ2-1 | TRBV5-1 | CASSPGQGLHNEQFF
TRBJ2-1 | TRBV5-6 | CASSPVPGASNEQFF
TRBJ2-1 | TRBV5-1 | CASSSGQVSYNEQFF
TRBJ2-7 | TRBV18 | CASSPGAGAGEQYF
TRBJ2-2 | TRBV30 | CAWSEVGRDESTGELFF
TRBJ1-2 | TRBV20-1 | CSAPQGNGYTF
TRBJ2-4 | TRBV7-9 | CASSRTLGLESF
TRBJ2-7 | TRBV18 | CASSPRLPPPNYEQYF
TRBJ1-3 | TRBV25-1 | CASTNGGNYGNTIYF
TRBJ2-7 | TRBV7-8 | CASSLTPGASSYEQYF
TRBJ2-5 | TRBV15 | CATSGLRETQYF
TRBJ1-4 | TRBV6-5 | CASSYSPGLNEKLFF
TRBJ2-2 | TRBV29-1 | CSVAAKYTGELFF
TRBJ2-6 | TRBV24-1 | CATSGSPGANVLTF
TRBJ2-3 | TRBV7-6 | CASSLERSGRTSTDTQYF
TRBJ2-1 | TRBV5-1 | CASSPLAGTSDEQFF